The rows below give T cell receptor beta chains drawn from one sample of a study of blood T cell repertoires in COVID-19. Generated by immunoSEQ multiplex PCR, the TCRdb table keeps only in-frame clones and is missing some. The table has around 200,000 clones, approximately 81% seen once. Sequencing was carried out using PBMCs or T cells enriched from blood (not recorded which). The receptor set was obtained from a man between 40 and 49 years old who had recovered from COVID-19. CDR3s include the opening cysteine and the closing phenylalanine or tryptophan. A D gene is named only where the DNA matches it firmly. Size is stated for part of the rows, as once, few or many counts, or as a class when the clone is expanded.

-	TRBJ2-4	TRBD2	TRBV4-1	TGCGCCAGCAGCCAGGGACTAGCGGGCGGAATAGCCAAAAACATTCAGTACTTC	CASSQGLAGGIAKNIQYF
-	TRBJ2-7	TRBD1	TRBV5-1	TGCGCCAGCAGCTTGGGGGGACAGGGGAGCTCCTACGAGCAGTACTTC	CASSLGGQGSSYEQYF
-	TRBJ2-1	-	TRBV5-4	TGTGCCAGCAGCTTCTGGGGGCAGAGCTCCTACAATGAGCAGTTCTTC	CASSFWGQSSYNEQFF
few	TRBJ2-1	TRBD1	TRBV10-1	TGCGCCAGCAGTGAGAAAGGGACAGGGGGCTACAATGAGCAGTTCTTC	CASSEKGTGGYNEQFF
-	TRBJ1-2	TRBD1	TRBV27	TGTGCCAGCAGGTCATCGACAGGGGCCTACTATGGCTACACCTTC	CASRSSTGAYYGYTF
-	TRBJ2-7	TRBD2	TRBV27	TGTGCCAGCAGTTTTAGGCTAGCGGGAGCCTACGAGCAGTACTTC	CASSFRLAGAYEQYF
-	TRBJ1-1	TRBD1	TRBV9	TGTGCCAGCAGCACAGGGACAGGGAACACTGAAGCTTTCTTT	CASSTGTGNTEAFF
-	TRBJ2-7	-	TRBV6-2/TRBV6-3	TGTGCCAGCAGTTACTCGGCGGGCTACGAGCAGTACTTC	CASSYSAGYEQYF
-	TRBJ1-1	-	TRBV18	TGTGCCAGCTCACCACCGAGTCAGGGGAACACTGAAGCTTTCTTT	CASSPPSQGNTEAFF
-	TRBJ2-2	-	TRBV18	TGTGCCAGCTCACCGGAGCGGAACACCGGGGAGCTGTTTTTT	CASSPERNTGELFF
-	TRBJ2-7	-	TRBV14	TGTGCCAGCAGCCAAGGTACTCATACCTACGAGCAGTACTTC	CASSQGTHTYEQYF
-	TRBJ2-7	-	TRBV19	TGTGCCAGTAGTGCGCCGAGCTCCTACGAGCAGTACTTC	CASSAPSSYEQYF
-	TRBJ2-5	-	TRBV19	TGTGCCAGTAGTTCCAGAGGACAGAGACAAGAGACCCAGTACTTC	CASSSRGQRQETQYF
-	TRBJ2-3	TRBD2	TRBV13	TGTGCCAGCAGACCACAAGCGGGAGGACCAGATACGCAGTATTTT	CASRPQAGGPDTQYF
-	TRBJ2-2	-	TRBV6-7	TGTGCCAGTTGCCGAGACTCATACACCGGGGAGCTGTTTTTT	CASCRDSYTGELFF
-	TRBJ1-2	TRBD1	TRBV6-2/TRBV6-3	TGTGCCAGCAGTTACTCCCGACAGGGAAATGGCTACACCTTC	CASSYSRQGNGYTF
once	TRBJ1-3	-	TRBV28	TGTGCCAGCAGATATAGCAGCCTCTCTGGAAACACCATATATTTT	CASRYSSLSGNTIYF
-	TRBJ1-6	TRBD1	TRBV28	TGTGCCAGCAGCCGGGGGCCAGGGGGCTCGATTTCACCCCTCCACTTT	CASSRGPGGSISPLHF
-	TRBJ2-1	TRBD1	TRBV15	TGTGCCACCAGCAGAGAGGACAGGGGGCTGGGGAATGAGCAGTTCTTC	CATSREDRGLGNEQFF
-	TRBJ2-1	TRBD2	TRBV11-2	TGTGCCAGCAGCTTAGCCGCTGCGGGAGGACCCTACAATGAGCAGTTCTTC	CASSLAAAGGPYNEQFF
-	TRBJ2-1	TRBD2	TRBV9	TGTGCCAGCAGCCTGGGACTAGGTGCCTACAATGAGCAGTTCTTC	CASSLGLGAYNEQFF
-	TRBJ2-1	TRBD1	TRBV2	TGTGCCAGCACAGGGACAGGGGGACGCAATGAGCAGTTCTTC	CASTGTGGRNEQFF
-	TRBJ2-7	-	TRBV9	TGTGCCAGCAGCGTAGGGTTCGGGAGCTCCTACGAGCAGTACTTC	CASSVGFGSSYEQYF
once	TRBJ2-1	-	TRBV7-7	TGTGCTAGCAGCGAAGACAGGCACTCCTACAATGAGCAGTTCTTC	CASSEDRHSYNEQFF
-	TRBJ2-4	-	TRBV6-4	TGTGCCAGCGGAGGGGGAGGGGAATTGGCGGCCAAAAACATTCAGTACTTC	CASGGGGELAAKNIQYF
-	TRBJ2-3	TRBD1	TRBV18	TGTGCCAGCTCACCACCGGGGACAGCCCGCACAGATACGCAGTATTTT	CASSPPGTARTDTQYF
-	TRBJ2-7	-	TRBV5-1	TGCGCCAGCAGCTTGGCGGGGGTGACTAGGAGGTACGAGCAGTACTTC	CASSLAGVTRRYEQYF
-	TRBJ1-2	-	TRBV12-3/TRBV12-4	TGTGCCAGCAGTCGGAGCCGCTACACCTTC	CASSRSRYTF
-	TRBJ2-7	-	TRBV20-1	TGCAGTGCTAGCAGGGTTTACGAGCAGTACTTC	CSASRVYEQYF
few	TRBJ2-2	-	TRBV2	TGTGCCAGGTTAAGGGGGACCGGGGAGCTGTTTTTT	CARLRGTGELFF
-	TRBJ2-5	TRBD1	TRBV5-4	TGTGCCAGCAGCTTGGGGACAGGACAAGAGACCCAGTACTTC	CASSLGTGQETQYF
-	TRBJ2-7	-	TRBV4-3	TGCGCCAGCAGCCAAAAGGGGGGGCTGGACGAGCAGTACTTC	CASSQKGGLDEQYF
-	TRBJ2-3	TRBD2	TRBV10-1	TGCGCCACGGGGGGTAGCACAGATACGCAGTATTTT	CATGGSTDTQYF
-	TRBJ1-1	TRBD1	TRBV6-5	TGTGCCAGCAGTTACTCGATACAGGGGACTGAAGCTTTCTTT	CASSYSIQGTEAFF
-	TRBJ1-4	TRBD1	TRBV25-1	TGTGCCAGCAGACTAGGACAGGCAACTAATGAAAAACTGTTTTTT	CASRLGQATNEKLFF
-	TRBJ1-6	TRBD1	TRBV5-1	TGCGCCAGCAGCCCGGACAGGGTCTCCTATAATTCACCCCTCCACTTT	CASSPDRVSYNSPLHF
-	TRBJ1-5	-	TRBV29-1	TGCAGCGTTGACGAGGGCGGCAATCAGCCCCAGCATTTT	CSVDEGGNQPQHF
once	TRBJ2-6	-	TRBV4-3	TGCGCCAGCAGCCCCTGGGAGAACTCTGGGGCCAACGTCCTGACTTTC	CASSPWENSGANVLTF
-	TRBJ2-7	TRBD1	TRBV10-3	TGTGCCATCAGCAACCCCCGGGACAGGATTCACGAGCAGTACTTC	CAISNPRDRIHEQYF
-	TRBJ2-3	-	TRBV27	TGTGCCAGCAGTTTAGCGGGAAAGGCAGATACGCAGTATTTT	CASSLAGKADTQYF
once	TRBJ1-6	TRBD1	TRBV5-1	TGCGCCAGCAGCTTGGGACAGGGGGCGGATTCACCCCTCCACTTT	CASSLGQGADSPLHF
-	TRBJ2-2	-	TRBV27	TGTGCCAGCAGTCGACTTTCCAACACCGGGGAGCTGTTTTTT	CASSRLSNTGELFF
-	TRBJ2-3	TRBD2	TRBV3-1/TRBV3-2	TGTGCCAGCAGCCTAGGACTAGCGTATAGCACAGATACGCAGTATTTT	CASSLGLAYSTDTQYF
many	TRBJ1-1	TRBD1	TRBV20-1	TGCAGGCCAACAGGGGGCTCTGAAGCTTTCTTT	CRPTGGSEAFF
-	TRBJ2-3	-	TRBV5-1	TGCGCCAGCAGCTTGGGGGCAGGCCGCACAGATACGCAGTATTTT	CASSLGAGRTDTQYF
-	TRBJ2-1	TRBD2	TRBV5-8	TGTGCCAGCAGTCCGGGACTAGCTTACAATGAGCAGTTCTTC	CASSPGLAYNEQFF
-	TRBJ2-1	-	TRBV3-1/TRBV3-2	TGTGCCAGCAGCCATGACTTCTACAATGAGCAGTTCTTC	CASSHDFYNEQFF
-	TRBJ1-2	TRBD1	TRBV18	TGTGCCAGCTCACCACCGGGGACAGGAATCTATGGCTACACCTTC	CASSPPGTGIYGYTF
-	TRBJ2-6	TRBD1	TRBV19	TGTGCCAGTAGTATAGATTTTATACAGGGGGACACTGGGGCCAACGTCCTGACTTTC	CASSIDFIQGDTGANVLTF
once	TRBJ1-1	-	TRBV7-6	TGTGCCAGCAGCTTAAGCGGGAACACTGAAGCTTTCTTT	CASSLSGNTEAFF
-	TRBJ2-2	-	TRBV24-1	TGTGCCACCAGTGGCCCAGGCATCGGGGAGCTGTTTTTT	CATSGPGIGELFF
-	TRBJ2-5	TRBD2	TRBV20-1	TGCAGTGCTAGTCCCACTAGCGGGAGAGAGACCCAGTACTTC	CSASPTSGRETQYF
-	TRBJ1-2	-	TRBV12-3/TRBV12-4	TGTGCCAGCAGTTCCAGGTTGGGCTACACCTTC	CASSSRLGYTF